This TCR beta chain was identified in a study of cytomegalovirus exposure and HLA in healthy donors. Sequenced by immunoSEQ multiplex PCR; TCRdb stores in-frame clones only, minus some. Among approximately 110,000 clones listed, 90% to 95% were seen once. The CDR3 length is 13 residues. V trimming: 3 bases; J trimming: 6 bases; junction bases outside the gene matches: 2. Germline CDR1 is MDHEN and CDR2 is SYDVKM. The sequencing input was PBMCs. This rearrangement joins TRBV28 to TRBJ2-7; 10 nucleotides line up with TRBD1. This TCR was recovered from a woman aged 18-29 years in good health and CMV-seronegative. The CDR3 is CASSLGQGTEQYF. In nucleotides, the CDR3 is TGTGCCAGCAGTTTGGGACAGGGGACCGAGCAGTACTTC.